This T cell receptor (beta chain) was captured in a study of CD8 T cells in ankylosing spondylitis. Study-level findings and limits: Significantly higher representation of disease-linked clones was reported for matched ankylosing spondylitis synovial fluid. In ankylosing spondylitis blood, a motif of roughly 8 highly homologous TCR beta variants appeared characteristic.

This clonotype was recorded many times. The antigen is unknown. TCRdb processed the 5' RACE reads anew with MiXCR; each CDR3 protein has one entry. The sample includes around 250,000 distinct CDR3 sequences, roughly 10% of them seen just once. What was sequenced was blood, either unsorted or a sorted T cell fraction (not recorded which). The receptor comes from a male donor with ankylosing spondylitis or in good health (not recorded which).

CDR3 in DNA: TGTGCCAGCAGCGTACGGTCCACGGGGGATACGCAGTATTTT. Translated, it gives CASSVRSTGDTQYF. The chain uses TRBV9 and TRBJ2-3; tentatively, D is TRBD2 (5 bases). Germline CDR1 and CDR2: SGDLS and YYNGEE. CDR3 length equals 14 residues. Trimming stripped 1 base from V and 6 bases from J, with 12 bases between.